The clone carrying this TCR beta chain was observed a handful of times. The CDR3 length is 14 residues. CDR1 and CDR2 from the germline V gene are MGHRA and YSYEKL. Trimming pared 2 bases from V and 0 bases from J, leaving 7 bases between. The assay was immunoSEQ multiplex PCR, and TCRdb's table has in-frame clones only and misses some. The table shows approximately 2.5 million clones, with around nine tenths occurring only once. The sample belongs to a study of shared clonotypes between healthy human individuals. The chain is built from TRBV4-1 and TRBJ1-1; D gene uncertain. Sequencing was carried out using naive CD4+ T cells sorted from blood. Indicated subset: CD45RA+ positively selected. The clonotype originates from a man aged 18 to 30 in good health. CDR3 nucleotides: TGCGCCAGCAGCCAATGGGTTATGAACACTGAAGCTTTCTTT. Translated, it gives CASSQWVMNTEAFF.